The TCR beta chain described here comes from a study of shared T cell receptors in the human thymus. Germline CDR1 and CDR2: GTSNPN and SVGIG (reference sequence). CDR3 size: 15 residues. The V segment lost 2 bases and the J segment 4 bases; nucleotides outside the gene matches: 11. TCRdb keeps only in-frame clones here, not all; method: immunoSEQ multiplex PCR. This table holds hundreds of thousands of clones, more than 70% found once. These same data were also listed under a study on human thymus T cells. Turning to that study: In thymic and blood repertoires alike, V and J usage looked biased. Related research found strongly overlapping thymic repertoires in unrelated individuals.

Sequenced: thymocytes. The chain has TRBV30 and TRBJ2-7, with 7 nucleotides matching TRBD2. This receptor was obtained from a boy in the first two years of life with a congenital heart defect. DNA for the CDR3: TGTGCCTGGAGTCAATACCCGGACGGGAGGTACGAGCAGTACTTC. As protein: CAWSQYPDGRYEQYF.